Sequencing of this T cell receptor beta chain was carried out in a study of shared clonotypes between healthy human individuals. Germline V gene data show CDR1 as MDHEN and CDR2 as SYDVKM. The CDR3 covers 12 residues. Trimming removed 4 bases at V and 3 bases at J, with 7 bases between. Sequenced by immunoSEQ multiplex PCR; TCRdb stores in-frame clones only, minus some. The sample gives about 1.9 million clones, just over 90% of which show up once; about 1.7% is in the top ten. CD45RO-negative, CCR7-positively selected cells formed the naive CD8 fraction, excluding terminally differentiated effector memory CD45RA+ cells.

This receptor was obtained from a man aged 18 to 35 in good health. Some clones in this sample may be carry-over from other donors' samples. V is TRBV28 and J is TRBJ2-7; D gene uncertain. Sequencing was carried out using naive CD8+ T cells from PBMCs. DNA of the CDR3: TGTGCCAGCAGTTCCAAAGGCTACGAGCAGTACTTC. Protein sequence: CASSSKGYEQYF.